This TCR beta chain appears in the sequencing data of a study of T-cell reconstitution after alpha-beta-depleted transplantation in children. For TCRbeta, the library was prepared with unique molecular identifiers. MiXCR, applied by TCRdb to the PCR reads, yields one record per CDR3 protein. The repertoire holds about 230,000 distinct CDR3 sequences, with more than 10% as singletons. The source is a human donor who donated a stem cell graft to a child with acute lymphoblastic leukemia. This specimen was PBMCs from the stem cell graft donor, taken from the stem cell graft.

For the CDR3, the DNA is TGTGCCAGCAGCCAGGGACTAGCGGGAGGCCCCCTCGAGCAGTACTTC. The encoded protein is CASSQGLAGGPLEQYF. The rearrangement links TRBV7-8 to TRBJ2-7; 15 bases fit TRBD2. This CDR3 spans 16 amino acids. The V segment lost 5 bases and the J segment 6 bases; nucleotides outside the gene matches: 8. In germline, CDR1 is SGHVS, CDR2 FQNEAQ.